These 29 T cell receptor beta chains share one sample of origin, sequenced in a study of beta chain features in type 1 diabetes. All of the isolated RNA was reverse transcribed, so expressed TCRB transcripts were sequenced. Sequenced by immunoSEQ multiplex PCR; TCRdb stores in-frame clones only, minus some. Of some 270,000 clones listed, roughly 11% are singletons. Study-wide points: Researchers report that Type 1 diabetes patients had moderately but significantly shorter TCRB CDR3s across all four CD4+ subsets.

No antigens are known for them. The specimen was naive CD4+ T cells from blood. All receptors derive from a man under 40 with type 1 diabetes.

In DNA form, the CDR3 reads TGTGCCAGCCCTTCCCCCTCCCTTAAAGACGGGAACTATGGCTACACCTTC. This encodes CASPSPSLKDGNYGYTF. V usage is TRBV2 and J usage is TRBJ1-2; no clear D gene. This CDR3 is built from 17 residues. Germline lookup yields CDR1 SNHLY and CDR2 FYNNEI. V was shortened by 8 bases and J by 2 bases, with 24 bases between the two germline ends.

This chain connects TRBV29-1 to TRBJ1-2, with 8 nucleotides matching TRBD1. Per germline, CDR1 SQVTM and CDR2 ANQGSEA. J lost 6 bases, V lost 3 bases, and 6 bases had no gene match. This CDR3 comprises 13 residues. CDR3 in amino acids: CSVEDREFDGYTF. The CDR3 DNA follows: TGCAGCGTTGAGGACAGGGAGTTCGATGGCTACACCTTC.

The J gene is TRBJ2-1, the V gene TRBV18, with D perhaps TRBD2 (5 bases). Germline assignment: CDR1 KGHSH and CDR2 LQKENI. The V end was cut by 0 bases, the J end by 3 bases, with 12 bases between. The CDR3 covers 16 residues. CDR3 sequence (DNA): TGTGCCAGCTCACCACCTATGAGCGGAGACTACAATGAGCAGTTCTTC. It specifies CASSPPMSGDYNEQFF.

The rearrangement joins TRBV19 to TRBJ2-1; TRBD1 matches 9 bases. Germline V gene data show CDR1 as LNHDA and CDR2 as SQIVND (reference sequence). The CDR3 has 16 amino acids. V shed 6 bases and J 0 bases; nucleotides not matched to a gene: 6. CDR3 sequence: CASSRDRGSSYNEQFF. The CDR3 bases are TGTGCCAGTAGCAGAGACAGGGGGAGCTCCTACAATGAGCAGTTCTTC.

This chain links TRBV18 with TRBJ2-2; D is unclear. Deletions cut 2 bases from V and 5 bases from J, with 12 bases between. Germline V CDR1 and CDR2: KGHSH, LQKENI. The CDR3 has 15 residues. The CDR3 region is CASSPKASGTGELFF. The CDR3 region has the DNA TGTGCCAGCTCACCAAAAGCATCTGGTACCGGGGAGCTGTTTTTT.

The V gene is TRBV5-4, the J gene TRBJ2-1; D is perhaps TRBD1 (6 bases). Germline values: CDR1 SGHNT, CDR2 YYREEE (reference sequence). The CDR3 is 14 amino acids. Trimming cost V 6 bases and J 4 bases, with 14 bases left between them. CDR3 in DNA: TGTGCCAGCAACCCACAGGGTTTTTACAATGAGCAGTTCTTC. Residues: CASNPQGFYNEQFF.

This clone appeared a few times. In DNA form, the CDR3 reads TGTGCCAGCAGCGTAGCCGGGGTGAACTATGGCTACACCTTC. This translates into CASSVAGVNYGYTF. The chain uses TRBV9 and TRBJ1-2, with unresolved D. This CDR3 contains 14 residues. The germline gives CDR1 SGDLS, CDR2 YYNGEE. With 0 bases removed from V and 2 bases from J, the gap between germline ends came to 8 bases.

Only a few counts were recorded for this clone. This rearrangement joins TRBV4-2 to TRBJ2-1; possible D gene TRBD2, 5 bases. Germline CDR1 LGHNA, CDR2 YNFKEQ. V was clipped by 5 bases and J by 2 bases, with 10 bases between them. The CDR3 is 14 amino acids. The CDR3 DNA reads as TGTGCCAGCAGCGGTGGAGGAGCCTACAATGAGCAGTTCTTC. Its translation: CASSGGGAYNEQFF.

The V gene is TRBV6-5, the J gene TRBJ2-7; 7 nucleotides match TRBD1. The germline gives CDR1 MNHEY, CDR2 SVGAGI. The CDR3 covers 12 residues. With V trimmed by 6 bases and J by 2 bases, 1 base remained unmatched. The CDR3 nucleotides read TGTGCCAGCAGACAGGGGACCTACGAGCAGTACTTC. Encoded protein: CASRQGTYEQYF.

J is TRBJ1-1 and V is TRBV7-9; D remains unclear. Trimming took off 2 bases at V and 0 bases at J, with 4 bases between the two ends. Germline V gives CDR1 SEHNR, CDR2 FQNEAQ (reference sequence). The CDR3 totals 13 residues. The CDR3 loop is CASSLTLNTEAFF. In DNA, the CDR3 is TGTGCCAGCAGCTTAACTCTGAACACTGAAGCTTTCTTT.

This sequence joins TRBV4-2 and TRBJ2-2; possible D gene TRBD2, 6 bases. Germline CDR1 reads LGHNA; CDR2 reads YNFKEQ. The CDR3 extends over 17 amino acids. Trimming shortened V by 0 bases and J by 6 bases, and 17 bases separated the two germline ends. CDR3 coding DNA: TGTGCCAGCAGCCAAGATGGAGAGGGGAGGTCATCCGGGGAGCTGTTTTTT. Its protein is CASSQDGEGRSSGELFF.

This clone was seen a few times. The chain joins TRBV7-2 to TRBJ2-5, with 13 bases matching TRBD2. The CDR3 has 16 residues. CDR1 and CDR2 from the germline V gene are SGHTA and FQGNSA. The V and J ends lost 5 bases and 5 bases, in that order; junction bases with no gene match: 8. The CDR3 region is CASSPTSGGARETQYF. As DNA, the CDR3 is TGTGCCAGCAGCCCAACTAGCGGGGGGGCCAGGGAGACCCAGTACTTC.

This chain joins TRBV5-1 and TRBJ1-1; a weak D match, TRBD1 (5 bases). Germline assignment: CDR1 SGHRS and CDR2 YFSETQ. The V and J ends lost 0 bases and 4 bases respectively, with 10 bases between them. The CDR3 consists of 14 residues. CDR3 amino acids: CASSLDRMGTEAFF. For the CDR3, the DNA is TGCGCCAGCAGCTTGGACAGGATGGGCACTGAAGCTTTCTTT.

The gene calls are TRBV29-1 and TRBJ1-1; 7 positions match TRBD1. This CDR3 is built from 14 residues. V shed 7 bases and J 2 bases; nucleotides not matched to a gene: 10. Germline CDR1 and CDR2: SQVTM and ANQGSEA. The CDR3 region has the DNA TGCAGCGCCGCCCTAAGGGACAGTAACACTGAAGCTTTCTTT. It encodes CSAALRDSNTEAFF.

The genes are TRBV7-2 and TRBJ2-7; 9 bases align to TRBD1. Trimming removed 2 bases from V and 4 bases from J; junction bases left unmatched: 3. The CDR3 totals 14 residues. Germline CDR1 and CDR2: SGHTA and FQGNSA. CDR3 protein: CASSLNRGPYEQYF. For the CDR3, the DNA is TGTGCCAGCAGCTTAAACAGGGGGCCTTACGAGCAGTACTTC.

This clone has only a few counts. The chain recombines TRBV30 with TRBJ2-1; 9 nucleotides line up with TRBD2. This CDR3 has 14 amino acids. Germline V gene sequence: CDR1 GTSNPN, CDR2 SVGIG (reference sequence). With 5 bases clipped from V and 8 bases from J, the junction kept 10 bases outside the gene matches. DNA of the CDR3: TGTGCCTGGGCCTATAGCGGGAGAGGCTATGAGCAGTTCTTC. Translated: CAWAYSGRGYEQFF.

Only a few counts were recorded for this clone. J is TRBJ2-7 and V is TRBV15; possibly TRBD1 for D (5 bases). There are 14 residues in the CDR3. Germline V gene sequence: CDR1 LNHNV, CDR2 YYDKDF (reference sequence). V was shortened by 5 bases and J by 3 bases, with 14 bases between the two germline ends. CDR3 in amino acids: CATSLSKGFYEQYF. The DNA for the CDR3 is TGTGCCACCAGCCTCTCGAAGGGGTTCTACGAGCAGTACTTC.

This clone appeared a few times. V usage is TRBV10-3 and J usage is TRBJ1-1; 8 bases align to TRBD1. Looked up from germline, CDR1 is ENHRY and CDR2 is SYGVKD. Germline trimming cut 10 bases from V and 3 bases from J; bases unmatched to any gene: 7. The CDR3 covers 13 residues. The CDR3 DNA is TGTGCCACTAGGACAGGGTTTGACACTGAAGCTTTCTTT. Amino acid sequence: CATRTGFDTEAFF.

There are a few counts of this clone. This chain uses TRBV7-2 with TRBJ2-7, with D possibly being TRBD2 (6 bases). Germline CDR1 SGHTA, CDR2 FQGNSA. V dropped 1 base and J dropped 4 bases, with 17 bases sitting between them. There are 16 residues in the CDR3. CDR3 protein: CASSLVATPGTYEQYF. CDR3 DNA sequence: TGTGCCAGCAGCTTAGTAGCGACGCCGGGGACTTACGAGCAGTACTTC.

This chain uses TRBV9 with TRBJ2-5, with 7 positions matching TRBD1. CDR1 and CDR2 from the germline V gene are SGDLS and YYNGEE. With V trimmed by 3 bases and J by 1 base, 3 bases remained unmatched. CDR3 size: 14 residues. CDR3 DNA sequence: TGTGCCAGCAGCGCGACAGGGCGCCAAGAGACCCAGTACTTC. Its protein product is CASSATGRQETQYF.

This chain uses TRBV4-2 with TRBJ2-7; D remains unclear. V was shortened by 0 bases and J by 3 bases, with 9 bases between the two germline ends. Germline CDR1 is LGHNA and CDR2 is YNFKEQ. The CDR3 spans 14 residues. The CDR3 spells CASSQDSGGYEQYF. CDR3 sequence (DNA): TGTGCCAGCAGCCAAGATTCCGGCGGCTACGAGCAGTACTTC.

This clone occurred a few times. This rearrangement joins TRBV19 to TRBJ2-5; possibly TRBD1 for D (7 bases). The V gene's germline CDR1 is LNHDA and CDR2 SQIVND (reference sequence). The V and J ends lost 5 bases and 2 bases respectively, with 15 bases between them. The CDR3 is made up of 15 amino acids. This CDR3 reads CASSAKQGRQETQYF. CDR3 in DNA: TGTGCCAGTAGTGCGAAACAGGGGAGGCAAGAGACCCAGTACTTC. The full variable domain, in which reference TRBV19 and TRBJ2-5 provide the parts outside the CDR3, is DGGITQSPKYLFRKEGQNVTLSCEQNLNHDAMYWYRQDPGQGLRLIYYSQIVNDFQKGDIAEGYSVSREKKESFPLTVTSAQKNPTAFYLCASSAKQGRQETQYFGPGTRLLVL.

The V and J genes are TRBV2 and TRBJ1-4; no definite D call. There are 12 residues in the CDR3. Trimming took off 3 bases at V and 4 bases at J, with 3 bases between the two ends. Germline assignment: CDR1 SNHLY and CDR2 FYNNEI. CDR3 amino acids: CASSDYNEKLFF. The DNA for the CDR3 is TGTGCCAGCAGTGACTATAATGAAAAACTGTTTTTT.

At least ten counts were recorded for this clone. This rearrangement joins TRBV7-2 to TRBJ1-4; D ambiguous. V was cut by 4 bases and J by 6 bases, with 9 bases left in between. Germline V gene lookup returns CDR1 SGHTA and CDR2 FQGNSA. The CDR3 extends over 13 amino acids. The CDR3 loop is CASSSRLDEKLFF. DNA for the CDR3: TGTGCCAGCAGCTCCCGGTTGGATGAAAAACTGTTTTTT.

The chain combines TRBV15 with TRBJ2-1, with TRBD2 as a possible D gene (7 bases). V lost 5 bases and J 5 bases, leaving 13 bases between the germline ends. CDR1 and CDR2 from the germline V gene are LNHNV and YYDKDF (reference sequence). There are 14 residues in the CDR3. The CDR3 coding sequence is TGTGCCACCAGCCTGAGGGGGGGTAACAATGAGCAGTTCTTC. Translation gives CATSLRGGNNEQFF.

V and J are TRBV28 and TRBJ2-7, with D unclear. Germline assignment: CDR1 MDHEN and CDR2 SYDVKM. The CDR3 length is 11 residues. V gave up 5 bases and J gave up 6 bases, with 8 bases separating them. The CDR3 is CASSLRTEQYF. CDR3 nucleotides: TGTGCCAGCAGTCTAAGAACCGAGCAGTACTTC.

This clone showed up just a few times. The V gene is TRBV6-5, the J gene TRBJ2-7; D remains ambiguous. This CDR3 has 14 residues. Germline CDR1 MNHEY, CDR2 SVGAGI. The germline V and J ends were trimmed by 2 bases and 7 bases, with 15 bases remaining between them. CDR3 sequence reads: CASSYTDLPGEQYF. The CDR3 nucleotides read TGTGCCAGCAGTTACACTGACCTACCCGGGGAGCAGTACTTC.

The genes are TRBV7-2 and TRBJ2-2; 9 bases are shared with TRBD2. This CDR3 is built from 15 residues. Losses at the gene ends were 5 bases for V and 6 bases for J; bases not matched to a gene: 7. CDR1 is SGHTA and CDR2 is FQGNSA in the germline V gene. Written as DNA, the CDR3 is TGTGCCAGCAGCCGAGGGACTAGCTTGTCCGGGGAGCTGTTTTTT. Residues: CASSRGTSLSGELFF.

The chain employs TRBV2 and TRBJ2-5; 8 bases are a match to TRBD1. V dropped 3 bases and J dropped 2; count of bases not matched to a gene: 8. This CDR3 has 16 amino acids. The germline V gene has CDR1 SNHLY and CDR2 FYNNEI. This chain's CDR3 is CASSESRTGGQETQYF. CDR3 DNA: TGTGCCAGCAGTGAGTCCCGAACAGGGGGACAAGAGACCCAGTACTTC.